This T cell receptor beta chain was identified during a study of human T cells and chemical hapten exposure. Each CDR3 protein is one row after TCRdb ran MiXCR on the RACE reads. There are tens of thousands of distinct CDR3 sequences in the sample; 10% occur only once, and roughly 6.8% lies in the top ten. Germline V gives CDR1 DFQATT, CDR2 SNEGSKA (reference sequence). V was pared by 0 bases and J by 4 bases, with 12 bases between. The CDR3 consists of 14 residues. This clonotype was found a few times. Time point denoted: patch test 2, 6 weeks after DPC sensitization. Treatment defined: therapeutic diphenylcyclopropenone sensitization with weekly scalp DPC.

The clonotype was recovered from a woman aged 45-65 years with alopecia areata. Some clones in this sample may be carry-over from other donors' samples. The material sequenced was whole blood, taken in connection with sensitization to the hapten diphenylcyclopropenone (DPC). V gene TRBV20-1 combines with J gene TRBJ1-1; no clear D. The DNA for the CDR3 is TGCAGTGCTAGAGACGTCGCATTTGCCACTGAAGCTTTCTTT. As protein: CSARDVAFATEAFF.